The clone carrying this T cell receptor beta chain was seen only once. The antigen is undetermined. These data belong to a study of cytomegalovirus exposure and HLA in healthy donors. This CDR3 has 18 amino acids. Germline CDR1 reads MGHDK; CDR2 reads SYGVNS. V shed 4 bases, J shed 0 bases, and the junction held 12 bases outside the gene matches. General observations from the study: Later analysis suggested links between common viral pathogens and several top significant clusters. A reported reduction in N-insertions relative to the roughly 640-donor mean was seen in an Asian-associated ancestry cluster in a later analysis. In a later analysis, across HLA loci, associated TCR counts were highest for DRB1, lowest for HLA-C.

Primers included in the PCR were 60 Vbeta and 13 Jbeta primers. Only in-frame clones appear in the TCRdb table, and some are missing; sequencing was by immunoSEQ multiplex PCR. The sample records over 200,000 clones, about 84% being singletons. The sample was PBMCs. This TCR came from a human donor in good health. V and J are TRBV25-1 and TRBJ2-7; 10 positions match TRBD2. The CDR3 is CASSALLAGVPLSYEQYF. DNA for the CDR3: TGTGCCAGCAGTGCCCTCCTAGCGGGAGTCCCCCTCTCCTACGAGCAGTACTTC.